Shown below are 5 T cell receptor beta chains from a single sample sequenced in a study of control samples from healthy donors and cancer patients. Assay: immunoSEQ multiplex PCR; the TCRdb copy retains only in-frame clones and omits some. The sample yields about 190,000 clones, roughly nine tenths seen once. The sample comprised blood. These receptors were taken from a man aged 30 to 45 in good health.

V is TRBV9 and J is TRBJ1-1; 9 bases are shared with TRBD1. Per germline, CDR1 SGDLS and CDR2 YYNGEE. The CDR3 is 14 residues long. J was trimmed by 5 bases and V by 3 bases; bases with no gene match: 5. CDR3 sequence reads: CASSGTGGRTEAFF. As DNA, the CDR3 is TGTGCCAGCAGCGGCACAGGGGGCAGGACTGAAGCTTTCTTT.

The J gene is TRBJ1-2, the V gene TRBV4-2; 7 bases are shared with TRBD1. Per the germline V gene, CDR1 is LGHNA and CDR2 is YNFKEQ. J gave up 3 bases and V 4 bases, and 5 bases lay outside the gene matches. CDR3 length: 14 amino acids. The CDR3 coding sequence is TGTGCCAGCAGCCCCAGGGGGACGGACTATGGCTACACCTTC. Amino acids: CASSPRGTDYGYTF.

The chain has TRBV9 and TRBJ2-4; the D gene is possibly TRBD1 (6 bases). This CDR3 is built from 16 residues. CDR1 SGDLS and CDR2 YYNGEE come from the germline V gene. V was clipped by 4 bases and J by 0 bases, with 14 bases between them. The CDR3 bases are TGTGCCAGCAGCCCAGGAGGACAGCTAGCCAAAAACATTCAGTACTTC. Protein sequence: CASSPGGQLAKNIQYF.

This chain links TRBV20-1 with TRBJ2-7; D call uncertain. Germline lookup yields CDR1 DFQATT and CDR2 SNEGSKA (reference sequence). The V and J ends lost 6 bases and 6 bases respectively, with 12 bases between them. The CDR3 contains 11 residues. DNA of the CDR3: TGCAGTGCCGCCCCCGAGGTCGAGCAGTACTTC. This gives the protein CSAAPEVEQYF.

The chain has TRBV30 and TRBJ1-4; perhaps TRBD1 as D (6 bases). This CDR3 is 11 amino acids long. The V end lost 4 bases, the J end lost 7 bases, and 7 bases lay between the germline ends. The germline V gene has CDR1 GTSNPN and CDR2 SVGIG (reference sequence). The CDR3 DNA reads TGTGCCTGGAAAGGGGGTGAAAAACTGTTTTTT. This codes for CAWKGGEKLFF.